This record looks at one TCR beta chain sequence and its context. Original methodology: Estimation of nucleated cell counts was performed using reference gene primer amplification. Data came from immunoSEQ multiplex PCR; TCRdb stores just in-frame clones and leaves some out. The V and J calls and the clone size are those of that table, but D and trimming were determined from the DNA. The sample has some 50,000 clones; 75% to 90% are singletons. Germline CDR1 is SGHDT and CDR2 is YYEEEE. The V gene lost 0 bases and the J gene lost 4 bases, with 13 bases spanning the gap. This CDR3 comprises 15 residues. The data were taken from a study of blood T cell repertoires in COVID-19. Overall study: There were acute and convalescent COVID-19 samples, and they came from the United States, Italy and Spain. The cDNA or gDNA used as material had been derived from T cells, B-cell-depleted T cells, or PBMCs.

The chain recombines TRBV5-6 with TRBJ1-2; possibly TRBD1 for D (5 bases). The clonotype was recovered from a man in his 70s with acute or convalescent COVID-19. Sequencing was carried out using peripheral blood. The CDR3 region is CASSLGQHSAYGYTF. CDR3 sequence (DNA): TGTGCCAGCAGCTTGGGACAGCATTCCGCCTATGGCTACACCTTC.